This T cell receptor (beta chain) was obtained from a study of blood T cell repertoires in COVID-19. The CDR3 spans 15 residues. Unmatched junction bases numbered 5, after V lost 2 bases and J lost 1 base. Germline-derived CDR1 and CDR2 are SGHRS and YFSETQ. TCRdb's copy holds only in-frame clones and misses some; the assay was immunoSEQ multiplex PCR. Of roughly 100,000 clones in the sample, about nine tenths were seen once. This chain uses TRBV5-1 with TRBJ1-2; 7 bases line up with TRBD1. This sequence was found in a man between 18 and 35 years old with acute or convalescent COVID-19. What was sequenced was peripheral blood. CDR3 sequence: CASSFWTGLNYGYTF. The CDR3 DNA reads TGCGCCAGCAGCTTCTGGACAGGCCTTAACTATGGCTACACCTTC.